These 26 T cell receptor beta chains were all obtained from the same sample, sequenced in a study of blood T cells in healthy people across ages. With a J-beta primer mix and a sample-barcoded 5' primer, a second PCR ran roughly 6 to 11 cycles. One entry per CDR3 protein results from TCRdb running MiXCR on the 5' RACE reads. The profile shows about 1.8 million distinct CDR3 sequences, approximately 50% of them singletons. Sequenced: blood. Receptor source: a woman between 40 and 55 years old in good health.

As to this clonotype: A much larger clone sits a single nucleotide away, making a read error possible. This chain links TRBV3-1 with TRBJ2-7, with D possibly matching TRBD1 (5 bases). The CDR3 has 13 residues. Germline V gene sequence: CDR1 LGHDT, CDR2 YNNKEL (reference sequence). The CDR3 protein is CASGQGHSYEQYF. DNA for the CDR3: TGTGCCAGCGGCCAAGGACACTCCTACGAGCAGTACTTC.

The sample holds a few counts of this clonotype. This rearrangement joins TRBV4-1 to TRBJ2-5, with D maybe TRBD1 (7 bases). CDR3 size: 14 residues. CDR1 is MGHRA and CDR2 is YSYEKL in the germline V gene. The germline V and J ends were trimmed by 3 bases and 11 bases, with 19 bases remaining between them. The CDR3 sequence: CASSQAGQRNEQYF. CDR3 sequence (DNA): TGCGCCAGCAGCCAGGCGGGACAGAGGAATGAGCAGTACTTC.

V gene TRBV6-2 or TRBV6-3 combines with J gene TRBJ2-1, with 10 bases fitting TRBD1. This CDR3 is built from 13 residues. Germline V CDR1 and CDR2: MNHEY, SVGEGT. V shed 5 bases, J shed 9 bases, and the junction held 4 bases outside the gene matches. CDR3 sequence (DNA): TGTGCCAGCAGTCGACAGGGGGCGGTTGAGCAGTTCTTC. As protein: CASSRQGAVEQFF.

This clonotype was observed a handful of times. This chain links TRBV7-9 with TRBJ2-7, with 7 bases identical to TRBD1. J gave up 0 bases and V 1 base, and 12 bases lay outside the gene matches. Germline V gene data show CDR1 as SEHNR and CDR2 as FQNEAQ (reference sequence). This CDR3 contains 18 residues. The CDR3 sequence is CASSLEGPDRIASYEQYF. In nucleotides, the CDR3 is TGTGCCAGCAGCTTAGAAGGTCCGGACAGGATCGCCTCCTACGAGCAGTACTTC.

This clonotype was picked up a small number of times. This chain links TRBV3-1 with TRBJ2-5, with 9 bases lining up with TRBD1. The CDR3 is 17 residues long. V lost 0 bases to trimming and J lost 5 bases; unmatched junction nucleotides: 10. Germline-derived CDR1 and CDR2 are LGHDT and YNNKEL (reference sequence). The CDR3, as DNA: TGTGCCAGCAGCCAAGATAGGCGACAGGGGGAAGGCGAGACCCAGTACTTC. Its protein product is CASSQDRRQGEGETQYF.

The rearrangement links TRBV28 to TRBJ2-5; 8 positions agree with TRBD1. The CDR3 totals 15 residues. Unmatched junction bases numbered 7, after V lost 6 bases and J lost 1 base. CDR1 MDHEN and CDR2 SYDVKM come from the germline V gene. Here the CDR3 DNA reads TGTGCCAGCAGCACCAGACAGGGGTCCCAAGAGACCCAGTACTTC. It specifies CASSTRQGSQETQYF.

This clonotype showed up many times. This CDR3 is CASSLRSGGIAKNIQYF. Written as DNA, the CDR3 is TGTGCCAGCAGCTTAAGGTCCGGGGGGATAGCCAAAAACATTCAGTACTTC. This chain uses TRBV13 with TRBJ2-4; 7 nucleotides match TRBD2. Germline assignment: CDR1 PRHDT and CDR2 FYEKMQ (reference sequence). CDR3 length equals 17 residues. The ends lost 2 bases at V and 0 bases at J; junction bases unmatched: 7.

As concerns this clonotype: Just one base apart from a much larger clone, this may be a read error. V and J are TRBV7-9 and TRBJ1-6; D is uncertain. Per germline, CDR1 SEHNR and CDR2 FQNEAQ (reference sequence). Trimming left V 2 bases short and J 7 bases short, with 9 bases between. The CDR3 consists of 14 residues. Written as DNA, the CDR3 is TGTGCCAGCAGCTTATGGTTCGGGAATTCACCCCTCCACTTT. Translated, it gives CASSLWFGNSPLHF. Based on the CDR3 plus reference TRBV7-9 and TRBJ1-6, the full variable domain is DTGVSQNPRHKITKRGQNVTFRCDPISEHNRLYWYRQTLGQGPEFLTYFQNEAQLEKSRLLSDRFSAERPKGSFSTLEIQRTEQGDSAMYLCASSLWFGNSPLHFGNGTRLTVT.

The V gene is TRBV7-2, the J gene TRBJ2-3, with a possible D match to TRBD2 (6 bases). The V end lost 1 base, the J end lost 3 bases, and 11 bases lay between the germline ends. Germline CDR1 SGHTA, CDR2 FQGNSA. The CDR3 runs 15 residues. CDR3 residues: CASSLVGRETDTQYF. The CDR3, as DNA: TGTGCCAGCAGCTTAGTGGGGCGGGAAACAGATACGCAGTATTTT.

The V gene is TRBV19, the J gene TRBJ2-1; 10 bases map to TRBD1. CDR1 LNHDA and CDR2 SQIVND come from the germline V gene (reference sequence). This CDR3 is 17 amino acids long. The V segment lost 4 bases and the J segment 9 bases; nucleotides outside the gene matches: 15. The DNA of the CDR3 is TGTGCCAGTAGTACAGGGACAGGGGTAGGGATTTCAAGTGAGCAGTTCTTC. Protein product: CASSTGTGVGISSEQFF.

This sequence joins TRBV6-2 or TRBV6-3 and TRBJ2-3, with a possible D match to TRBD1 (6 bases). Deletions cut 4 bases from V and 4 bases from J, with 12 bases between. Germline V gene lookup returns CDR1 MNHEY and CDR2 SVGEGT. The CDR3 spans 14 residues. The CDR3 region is CASSLRTDPDTQYF. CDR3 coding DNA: TGTGCCAGCAGTTTGCGGACAGACCCAGATACGCAGTATTTT.

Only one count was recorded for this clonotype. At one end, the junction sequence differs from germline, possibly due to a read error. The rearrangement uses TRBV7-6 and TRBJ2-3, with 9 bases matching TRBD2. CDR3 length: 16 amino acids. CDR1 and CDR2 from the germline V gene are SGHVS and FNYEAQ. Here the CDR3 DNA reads TGTGCCAGCAGCTTCCCTAGTAGCGGGGGCACAGATACGGAGTATTTT. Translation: CASSFPSSGGTDTEYF.

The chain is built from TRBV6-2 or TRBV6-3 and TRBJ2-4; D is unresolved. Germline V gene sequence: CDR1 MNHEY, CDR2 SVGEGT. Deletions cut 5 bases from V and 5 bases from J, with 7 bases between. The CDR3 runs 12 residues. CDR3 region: CASSTAENIQYF. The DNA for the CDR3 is TGTGCCAGCAGTACGGCCGAAAACATTCAGTACTTC.

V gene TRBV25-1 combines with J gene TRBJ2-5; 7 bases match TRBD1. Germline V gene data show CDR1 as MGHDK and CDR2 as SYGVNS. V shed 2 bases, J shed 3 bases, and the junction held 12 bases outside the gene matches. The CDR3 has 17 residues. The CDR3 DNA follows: TGTGCCAGCAGTGAAAGGGGACAGAATAGATTAAAAGAGACCCAGTACTTC. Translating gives CASSERGQNRLKETQYF.

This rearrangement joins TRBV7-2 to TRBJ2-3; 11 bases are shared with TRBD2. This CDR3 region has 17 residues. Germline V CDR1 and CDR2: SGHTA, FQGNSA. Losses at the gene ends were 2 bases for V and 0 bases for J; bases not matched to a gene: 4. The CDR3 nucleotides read TGTGCCAGCAGCTTACTAGCGGGGGGCGTTAGCACAGATACGCAGTATTTT. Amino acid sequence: CASSLLAGGVSTDTQYF. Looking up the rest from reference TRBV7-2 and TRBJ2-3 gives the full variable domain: GAGVSQSPSNKVTEKGKDVELRCDPISGHTALYWYRQSLGQGLEFLIYFQGNSAPDKSGLPSDRFSAERTGGSVSTLTIQRTQQEDSAVYLCASSLLAGGVSTDTQYFGPGTRLTVL.

CDR3 loop: CASSLGNRTRLSYNEQFF. The CDR3, as DNA: TGTGCCAGCAGCTTAGGGAATAGGACTCGCCTCTCCTACAATGAGCAGTTCTTC. The chain links TRBV7-2 to TRBJ2-1, with D maybe TRBD2 (5 bases). V shed 1 base and J shed 0 bases, with 16 bases lying between them. Germline V gene lookup returns CDR1 SGHTA and CDR2 FQGNSA. CDR3 size: 18 residues.

The chain's CDR3 is CASSPAQGLYYNEQFF. CDR3 coding DNA: TGTGCCAGCAGCCCCGCCCAGGGACTCTACTACAATGAGCAGTTCTTC. This chain connects TRBV3-1 to TRBJ2-1; a possible D gene is TRBD2 (6 bases). The CDR3 totals 16 residues. Germline assignment: CDR1 LGHDT and CDR2 YNNKEL (reference sequence). V lost 4 bases, J lost 3 bases, and 16 bases lay in between.

The CDR3 nucleotides read TGCGCCAGCAGGGACCCAAGCTCCTACAATGAGCAGTACTTC. This gives the protein CASRDPSSYNEQYF. V is TRBV4-1 and J is TRBJ2-7; the D is unclear. Germline CDR1 is MGHRA and CDR2 is YSYEKL. The CDR3 runs to 14 residues. V was trimmed by 6 bases and J by 7 bases, leaving 19 bases between them.

The chain's CDR3 is CASSDHSLNIQYF. The CDR3 region has the DNA TGTGCCAGCAGTGATCACAGCCTAAACATTCAGTACTTC. The chain carries TRBV6-1 and TRBJ2-4; unclear D gene. The germline V gene has CDR1 MNHNS and CDR2 SASEGT. V dropped 3 bases and J dropped 6 bases, with 9 bases sitting between them. CDR3 length: 13 residues.

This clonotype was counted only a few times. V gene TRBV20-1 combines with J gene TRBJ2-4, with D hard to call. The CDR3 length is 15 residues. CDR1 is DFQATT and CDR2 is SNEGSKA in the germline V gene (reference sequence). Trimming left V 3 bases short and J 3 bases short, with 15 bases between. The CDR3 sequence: CSASRVVEVKNIQYF. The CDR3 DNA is TGCAGTGCTAGTCGTGTAGTCGAAGTCAAAAACATTCAGTACTTC.

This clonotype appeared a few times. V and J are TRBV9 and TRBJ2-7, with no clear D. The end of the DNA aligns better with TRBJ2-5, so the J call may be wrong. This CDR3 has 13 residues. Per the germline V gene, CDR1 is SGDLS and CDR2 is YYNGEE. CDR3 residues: CASSVGYDETQYF. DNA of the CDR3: TGTGCCAGCAGCGTAGGGTACGATGAGACCCAGTACTTC.

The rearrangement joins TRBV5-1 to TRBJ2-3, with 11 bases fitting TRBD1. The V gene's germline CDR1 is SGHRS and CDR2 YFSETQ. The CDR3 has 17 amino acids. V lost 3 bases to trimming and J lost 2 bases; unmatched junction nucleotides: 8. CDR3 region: CASSSRDRGIITDTQYF. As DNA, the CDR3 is TGCGCCAGCAGCTCCCGGGACAGGGGGATCATCACAGATACGCAGTATTTT.

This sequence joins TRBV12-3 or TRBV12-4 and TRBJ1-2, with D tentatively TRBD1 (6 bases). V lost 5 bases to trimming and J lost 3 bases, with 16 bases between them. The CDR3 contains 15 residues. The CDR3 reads CASSRGPAGDYGYTF. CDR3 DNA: TGTGCCAGCAGTAGGGGCCCGGCAGGGGACTATGGCTACACCTTC.

The CDR3 loop reads CARGSSSYEQYF. Here the CDR3 DNA reads TGTGCCAGGGGAAGCAGTTCCTACGAGCAGTACTTC. The chain couples TRBV12-5 to TRBJ2-5, with TRBD1 as a possible D gene (6 bases). The J call is in doubt because the DNA end fits TRBJ2-7 better. Germline lookup yields CDR1 LGHNT and CDR2 FRNRAP. There are 12 residues in the CDR3.

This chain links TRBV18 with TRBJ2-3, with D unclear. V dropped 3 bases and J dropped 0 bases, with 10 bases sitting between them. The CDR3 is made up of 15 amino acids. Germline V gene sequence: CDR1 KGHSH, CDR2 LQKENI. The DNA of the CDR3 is TGTGCCAGCTCACCCTCGGCCGGGAGCACAGATACGCAGTATTTT. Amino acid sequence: CASSPSAGSTDTQYF.

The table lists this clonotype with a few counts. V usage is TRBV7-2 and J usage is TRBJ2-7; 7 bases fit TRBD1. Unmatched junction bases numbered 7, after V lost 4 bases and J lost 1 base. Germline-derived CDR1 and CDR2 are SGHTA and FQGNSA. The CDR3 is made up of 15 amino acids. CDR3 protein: CASSWPDRRSYEQYF. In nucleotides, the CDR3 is TGTGCCAGCAGCTGGCCGGACAGGAGATCCTACGAGCAGTACTTC.